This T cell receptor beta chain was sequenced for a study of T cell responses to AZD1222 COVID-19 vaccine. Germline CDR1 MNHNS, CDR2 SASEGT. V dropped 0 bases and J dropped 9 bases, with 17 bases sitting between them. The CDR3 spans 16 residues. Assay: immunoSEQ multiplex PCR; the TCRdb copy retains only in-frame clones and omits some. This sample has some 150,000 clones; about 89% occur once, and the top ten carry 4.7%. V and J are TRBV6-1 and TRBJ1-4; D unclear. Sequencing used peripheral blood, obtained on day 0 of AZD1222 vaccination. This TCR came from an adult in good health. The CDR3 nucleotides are TGTGCCAGCAGTGAAGCGGTGAATCGCCTCGACAAAAAACTGTTTTTT. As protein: CASSEAVNRLDKKLFF.